The rows below give T cell receptor beta chains drawn from one sample of a study of T-cell memory formation after mild COVID-19. TCRdb called the 5' RACE reads again in MiXCR, with one record for every CDR3 protein. The data show approximately 350,000 distinct CDR3 sequences, with roughly an eighth seen just once and roughly 22% held by the top ten. Sequences were obtained from PBMCs or a T cell subset sorted from them (not recorded which). These receptors were collected from a man aged 18 to 35 who had mild COVID-19 (a few samples of this study predate the infection). Cell type and time point are not known. The CDR3 runs from the conserved cysteine through the conserved F or W. The order of the fields is J gene, D gene, clone size, V gene, CDR3 protein, CDR3 DNA. The D gene is left open where the match is weak. Rows give clone size only sometimes, using once, few, many, or a class for an expanded clone.

>TRBJ2-7|TRBD2|many|TRBV20-1
CSASRGGWSEQYF
TGCAGCGCTAGCCGCGGGGGGTGGAGCGAGCAGTACTTC
>TRBJ2-2|TRBD1|few|TRBV5-1
CASSSPGTGATGELFF
TGCGCCAGCAGCTCTCCCGGGACAGGGGCAACCGGGGAGCTGTTTTTT
>TRBJ2-6|TRBD1|-|TRBV7-3
CASSSRTGAGANVLTF
TGTGCCAGCAGCTCCCGGACAGGGGCTGGGGCCAACGTCCTGACTTTC
>TRBJ2-5|TRBD2|few|TRBV7-2
CASSLTAGGSIETQYF
TGTGCCAGCAGCTTAACAGCGGGGGGGTCAATAGAGACCCAGTACTTC
>TRBJ1-6|-|-|TRBV7-9
CASSFGADNSPLHF
TGTGCCAGCAGCTTTGGGGCAGATAATTCACCCCTCCACTTT
>TRBJ2-3|TRBD1|many|TRBV5-1
CASSSGQGSDTQYF
TGCGCCAGCAGCTCCGGACAGGGATCCGATACGCAGTATTTT
>TRBJ2-5|TRBD1|many|TRBV15
CATSKLQGSETQYF
TGTGCCACCAGCAAGTTACAGGGGAGTGAGACCCAGTACTTC
>TRBJ1-2|-|-|TRBV4-2
CASSQNHGGANYGYTF
TGTGCCAGCAGCCAAAACCACGGGGGGGCTAACTATGGCTACACCTTC
>TRBJ2-7|TRBD1|-|TRBV5-6
CASGIDRGQHEQYF
TGTGCCAGCGGCATTGACAGGGGACAACACGAGCAGTACTTC
>TRBJ1-6|TRBD1|many|TRBV20-1
CSAPGQGESSPLHF
TGCAGTGCACCGGGACAGGGAGAAAGTTCACCCCTCCACTTT
>TRBJ2-3|TRBD2|-|TRBV4-3
CASSTSGEPITRYF
TGCGCCAGCAGCACTAGCGGAGAGCCGATTACCCGATATTTT
>TRBJ1-3|-|few|TRBV6-5
CASSIRGAGNTIYF
TGTGCCAGCAGTATCCGGGGGGCTGGAAACACCATATATTTT
>TRBJ1-2|TRBD1|few|TRBV5-1
CASSSTGGRPYGYTF
TGCGCCAGCAGCTCCACAGGGGGCCGGCCCTATGGCTACACCTTC
>TRBJ2-6|-|-|TRBV9
CASSVDGGAGGANVLTF
TGTGCCAGCAGCGTAGATGGGGGGGCCGGTGGAGCCAACGTCCTGACTTTC
>TRBJ2-2|TRBD2|few|TRBV6-5
CASGTRAAGELFF
TGTGCCAGCGGGACTAGGGCCGCCGGGGAGCTGTTTTTT
>TRBJ2-2|-|-|TRBV7-8
CASSLSPSNDFAGNTGELFF
TGTGCCAGCAGCTTATCTCCGTCGAACGATTTTGCGGGGAACACCGGGGAGCTGTTTTTT
>TRBJ2-5|-|few|TRBV6-5
CASSPTGEETQYF
TGTGCCAGCAGCCCCACGGGCGAAGAGACCCAGTACTTC
>TRBJ2-6|-|-|TRBV14
CASSQDPLRTRAPLLANVLTF
TGTGCCAGCAGCCAAGATCCGCTCCGGACAAGGGCCCCTCTGTTGGCCAACGTCCTGACTTTC
>TRBJ2-5|TRBD2|-|TRBV7-6
CASSLMAGGTLQETQYF
TGTGCCAGCAGCTTAATGGCGGGGGGGACCCTACAAGAGACCCAGTACTTC
>TRBJ1-1|-|few|TRBV21-1
CASTLKIREAFF
TGTGCCAGCACCCTAAAAATACGGGAAGCTTTCTTT
>TRBJ2-2|TRBD2|few|TRBV7-9
CASSSTSGAGELFF
TGTGCCAGCAGCTCGACTAGCGGGGCCGGGGAGCTGTTTTTT
>TRBJ2-1|TRBD2|few|TRBV19
CASSSGLAGLYNEQFF
TGTGCCAGTAGTTCCGGACTAGCGGGGCTCTACAATGAGCAGTTCTTC
>TRBJ1-1|-|-|TRBV10-3
CAISESPGVNSEAFF
TGTGCCATCAGTGAGTCACCGGGGGTGAACAGTGAAGCTTTCTTT
>TRBJ2-7|-|-|TRBV27
CASSWTGSGDEQYF
TGTGCCAGCAGTTGGACAGGGAGCGGGGACGAGCAGTACTTC
>TRBJ1-5|TRBD1|-|TRBV7-2
CASSLVGTGNQPQHF
TGTGCCAGCAGCTTAGTCGGGACAGGTAATCAGCCCCAGCATTTT
>TRBJ2-2|-|many|TRBV7-9
CASSTQGNTGELFF
TGTGCCAGCAGTACCCAGGGGAACACCGGGGAGCTGTTTTTT
>TRBJ2-5|TRBD2|many|TRBV3-1
CASSLGGWTSGREQETQYF
TGTGCCAGCAGCCTTGGCGGGTGGACTAGCGGGCGTGAACAAGAGACCCAGTACTTC
>TRBJ1-1|TRBD1|few|TRBV4-1
CASSQADRVMNTEAFF
TGCGCCAGCAGCCAAGCGGACAGGGTTATGAACACTGAAGCTTTCTTT
>TRBJ1-1|-|few|TRBV29-1
CSVVERNTEAFF
TGCAGCGTTGTTGAGAGAAACACTGAAGCTTTCTTT